The 12 T cell receptor beta chains below all came from one sample that was sequenced in a study of regulatory T cells. The primer mix had 52 TRBV and 13 TRBJ primers. Repertoires were generated with immunoSEQ multiplex PCR, while TCRdb's copy carries only in-frame clones and drops some. The table has 10,000 or so clones, approximately 80% seen once. The sequenced sample consisted of CD8+ T cells sorted from blood. These receptors originate from a person aged 18-30 years with CD3G deficiency.

The DNA of the CDR3 is TGTGCCAGCAGTTCCCACCCAGGGGGCGTTTACGAGCAGTACTTC. Residues: CASSSHPGGVYEQYF. V gene TRBV28 combines with J gene TRBJ2-7; TRBD1 agrees at 8 bases. V shed 4 bases and J 4 bases; nucleotides not matched to a gene: 9. The germline CDR1 and CDR2 sequences are MDHEN and SYDVKM. The CDR3 contains 15 residues.

J is TRBJ2-3 and V is TRBV28; maybe TRBD2 (5 bases). Germline loops: CDR1 MDHEN, CDR2 SYDVKM. The CDR3 loop spans 15 amino acids. Trimming removed 6 bases at V and 0 bases at J, with 13 bases between. The CDR3 DNA sequence: TGTGCCAGCAGCCCCGGGGTACCTAGCACAGATACGCAGTATTTT. This gives the protein CASSPGVPSTDTQYF.

The chain couples TRBV28 to TRBJ2-1, with 11 bases lining up with TRBD2. Germline V gene lookup returns CDR1 MDHEN and CDR2 SYDVKM. This CDR3 contains 14 residues. V lost 5 bases, J lost 12 bases, and 9 bases stayed unmatched. The CDR3 DNA reads as TGTGCCAGCAGTGCGGGACTAGCGGCGCATAGGCAGTTCTTC. It encodes CASSAGLAAHRQFF.

This chain joins TRBV19 and TRBJ1-1, with D hard to call. Trimming left V 3 bases short and J 7 bases short, with 15 bases between. Per germline, CDR1 LNHDA and CDR2 SQIVND (reference sequence). The CDR3 extends over 14 amino acids. The CDR3 here is CASSISGGLNEAFF. DNA for the CDR3: TGTGCCAGTAGTATTTCAGGCGGCTTAAATGAAGCTTTCTTT.

V is TRBV27 and J is TRBJ1-2; 8 bases line up with TRBD1. The CDR3 sequence is 13 residues long. Germline lookup yields CDR1 MNHEY and CDR2 SMNVEV (reference sequence). Losses at the gene ends were 7 bases for V and 8 bases for J; bases not matched to a gene: 9. CDR3: CASNEGTGGGYTF. CDR3 coding DNA: TGTGCCAGCAACGAAGGGACAGGCGGGGGCTACACCTTC.

The J gene is TRBJ1-1, the V gene TRBV19; D uncertain. Germline CDR1 LNHDA, CDR2 SQIVND (reference sequence). Trimming cost V 1 base and J 0 bases, with 3 bases left between them. The CDR3 consists of 13 residues. CDR3 sequence reads: CASSIGMNTEAFF. Written as DNA, the CDR3 is TGTGCCAGTAGTATAGGAATGAACACTGAAGCTTTCTTT.

The chain links TRBV7-8 to TRBJ2-7; TRBD1 agrees at 9 bases. V was clipped by 5 bases and J by 1 base; unmatched bases: 3. The germline V gene has CDR1 SGHVS and CDR2 FQNEAQ. The CDR3 extends over 14 amino acids. CDR3 coding DNA: TGTGCCAGCAGCCCCGGGACAGGGTCCTACGAGCAGTACTTC. As protein: CASSPGTGSYEQYF.

In the case of this clone: Other DNA sequences within the sample encode an identical CDR3. The chain uses TRBV6-1 and TRBJ2-7, with D perhaps matching TRBD2 (5 bases). The CDR3 sequence is 12 residues long. Germline V CDR1 and CDR2: MNHNS, SASEGT. V dropped 3 bases and J dropped 6 bases, with 9 bases sitting between them. CDR3 region: CASSDHGGEQYF. The CDR3 DNA reads TGTGCCAGCAGTGATCATGGAGGCGAGCAGTACTTC.

This rearrangement joins TRBV28 to TRBJ2-7, with 7 bases that match TRBD1. In germline, CDR1 is MDHEN, CDR2 SYDVKM. CDR3 length: 16 amino acids. J gave up 3 bases and V 4 bases, and 12 bases lay outside the gene matches. The CDR3 protein is CASSSPTKGALYEQYF. Here the CDR3 DNA reads TGTGCCAGCAGTTCTCCGACCAAGGGGGCCCTCTACGAGCAGTACTTC.

This sequence joins TRBV5-1 and TRBJ1-2, with D possibly matching TRBD1 (5 bases). V was shortened by 3 bases and J by 6 bases, with 12 bases between the two germline ends. Germline V gives CDR1 SGHRS, CDR2 YFSETQ. The CDR3 extends over 13 amino acids. The CDR3 nucleotides are TGCGCCAGCAGCTCCCCGGGGGACGATGGCTACACCTTC. Its translation: CASSSPGDDGYTF. Complete variable domain (other parts from reference TRBV5-1 and TRBJ1-2): KAGVTQTPRYLIKTRGQQVTLSCSPISGHRSVSWYQQTPGQGLQFLFEYFSETQRNKGNFPGRFSGRQFSNSRSEMNVSTLELGDSALYLCASSSPGDDGYTFGSGTRLTVV.

J is TRBJ1-2 and V is TRBV6-1, with D uncertain. This CDR3 spans 16 amino acids. CDR1 MNHNS and CDR2 SASEGT come from the germline V gene. The V gene lost 4 bases and the J gene lost 8 bases, with 23 bases spanning the gap. CDR3 DNA sequence: TGTGCCAGCAGTGCCCGGGCGCTTGGCGCTTTGGGGGGCTACACCTTC. Its protein is CASSARALGALGGYTF.

V is TRBV5-1 and J is TRBJ2-7; 9 bases fit TRBD1. Per germline, CDR1 SGHRS and CDR2 YFSETQ. The J segment lost 1 base and the V segment lost 7 bases, leaving 6 bases of the junction unmatched. This CDR3 has 14 amino acids. CDR3 amino acids: CASAPGQGSYEQYF. The CDR3, as DNA: TGCGCCAGCGCACCCGGACAGGGGTCCTACGAGCAGTACTTC.